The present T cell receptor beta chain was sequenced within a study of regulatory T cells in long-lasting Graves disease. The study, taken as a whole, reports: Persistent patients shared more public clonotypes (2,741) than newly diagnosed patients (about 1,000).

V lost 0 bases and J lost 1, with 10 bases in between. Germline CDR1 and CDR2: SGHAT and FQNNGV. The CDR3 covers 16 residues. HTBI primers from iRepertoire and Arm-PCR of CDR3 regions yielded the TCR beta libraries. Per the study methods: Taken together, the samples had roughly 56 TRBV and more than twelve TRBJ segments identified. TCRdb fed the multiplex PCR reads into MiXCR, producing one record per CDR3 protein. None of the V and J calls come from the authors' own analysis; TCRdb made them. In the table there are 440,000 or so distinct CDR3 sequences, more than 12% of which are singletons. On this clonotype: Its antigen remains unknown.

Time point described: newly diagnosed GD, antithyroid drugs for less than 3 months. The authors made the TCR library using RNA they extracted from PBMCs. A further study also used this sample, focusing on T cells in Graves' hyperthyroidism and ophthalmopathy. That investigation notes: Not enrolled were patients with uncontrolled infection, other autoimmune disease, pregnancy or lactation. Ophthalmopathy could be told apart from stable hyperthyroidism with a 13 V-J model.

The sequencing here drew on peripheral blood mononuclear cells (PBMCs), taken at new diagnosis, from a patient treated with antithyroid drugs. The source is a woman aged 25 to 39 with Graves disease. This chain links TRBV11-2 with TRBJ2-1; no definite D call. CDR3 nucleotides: TGTGCCAGCAGCTTAGAACCCAGTCCATCCTACAATGAGCAGTTCTTC. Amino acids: CASSLEPSPSYNEQFF.